The 20 T cell receptor beta chains below all came from one sample that was sequenced in a study of cytomegalovirus exposure and HLA in healthy donors. PCR primers comprised 60 Vbeta and 13 Jbeta primers. Profiling relied on immunoSEQ multiplex PCR, and the TCRdb table lists in-frame clones only, not all of them. The table records about 200,000 clones, about 76% of them present only once. Sequencing used PBMCs. Every receptor here comes from a male donor in good health and CMV-seropositive.

The chain combines TRBV27 with TRBJ2-1; 8 positions agree with TRBD2. Germline CDR1 MNHEY, CDR2 SMNVEV (reference sequence). The CDR3 runs to 16 residues. V lost 6 bases and J lost 8; bases outside the gene matches: 15. The CDR3 DNA sequence: TGTGCCAGCAGCCAACCCGGGACTAGGGCCCCGGATGAGCAGTTCTTC. Protein: CASSQPGTRAPDEQFF.

The chain recombines TRBV30 with TRBJ2-7; the D gene is possibly TRBD2 (5 bases). CDR3 length: 12 amino acids. Trimming stripped 0 bases from V and 5 bases from J, with 8 bases between. Germline loops: CDR1 GTSNPN, CDR2 SVGIG (reference sequence). CDR3: CAWSVRGDEQYF. The DNA for the CDR3 is TGTGCCTGGAGTGTACGGGGTGACGAGCAGTACTTC.

This chain uses TRBV4-3 with TRBJ1-6; D remains ambiguous. The V end lost 0 bases, the J end lost 7 bases, and 4 bases lay between the germline ends. This CDR3 has 13 residues. Germline-derived CDR1 and CDR2 are LGHNA and YSLEER. Here the CDR3 reads CASSQDRNSPLHF. CDR3 bases: TGCGCCAGCAGCCAAGACAGAAATTCACCCCTCCACTTT.

The chain employs TRBV9 and TRBJ2-3; D possibly corresponds to TRBD1 (6 bases). CDR1 is SGDLS, CDR2 YYNGEE, per germline. V lost 4 bases to trimming and J lost 0 bases, with 9 bases between them. The CDR3 extends over 14 amino acids. The CDR3 reads CASSTGTSTDTQYF. DNA of the CDR3: TGTGCCAGCAGCACGGGGACAAGCACAGATACGCAGTATTTT.

The V gene is TRBV6-5, the J gene TRBJ1-2, with unresolved D. Germline assignment: CDR1 MNHEY and CDR2 SVGAGI. V shed 7 bases and J shed 4 bases, with 16 bases lying between them. The CDR3 covers 14 residues. CDR3 loop: CASIDSSRVYGYTF. The CDR3 nucleotides are TGTGCCAGCATTGACTCTAGCCGGGTCTATGGCTACACCTTC.

This chain uses TRBV5-1 with TRBJ2-3; 7 bases agree with TRBD2. The V gene end was trimmed by 1 base and the J gene end by 6 bases; junction bases not matched to a gene: 8. The germline CDR1 and CDR2 sequences are SGHRS and YFSETQ. The CDR3 runs to 15 residues. In DNA, the CDR3 is TGCGCCAGCAGCTTGCTACGCGGGAGCGGCGATACGCAGTATTTT. Translation: CASSLLRGSGDTQYF.

The chain employs TRBV28 and TRBJ2-7; the D gene is possibly TRBD2 (5 bases). This CDR3 has 14 residues. Germline-derived CDR1 and CDR2 are MDHEN and SYDVKM. V was shortened by 4 bases and J by 4 bases, with 14 bases between the two germline ends. CDR3 protein: CASSSPSRPYEQYF. In DNA form, the CDR3 reads TGTGCCAGCAGTTCACCTAGCAGACCATACGAGCAGTACTTC.

The V and J genes are TRBV20-1 and TRBJ1-1; D unresolved. The CDR3 consists of 11 residues. The germline CDR1 and CDR2 sequences are DFQATT and SNEGSKA (reference sequence). V lost 6 bases, J lost 5 bases, and 10 bases lay in between. The CDR3 spells CSAAARTEAFF. The CDR3 nucleotides are TGCAGTGCCGCCGCTAGGACTGAAGCTTTCTTT.

V gene TRBV6-5 combines with J gene TRBJ2-2; the match to TRBD2 covers 11 bases. In germline, CDR1 is MNHEY, CDR2 SVGAGI. The CDR3 sequence is 16 residues long. Losses at the gene ends were 4 bases for V and 1 base for J; bases not matched to a gene: 2. DNA for the CDR3: TGTGCCAGCAGTTTCACTAGCGGGGGGAACACCGGGGAGCTGTTTTTT. Translating gives CASSFTSGGNTGELFF.

This clone was seen once. The chain carries TRBV7-3 and TRBJ2-1; 9 bases line up with TRBD1. This CDR3 has 15 amino acids. J gave up 3 bases and V 0 bases, and 0 bases lay outside the gene matches. CDR1 is SGHTA and CDR2 is FQGTGA in the germline V gene. CDR3: CASSLTGQGYNEQFF. Here the CDR3 DNA reads TGTGCCAGCAGCTTAACGGGACAGGGCTACAATGAGCAGTTCTTC.

The rearrangement joins TRBV19 to TRBJ2-3, with 10 bases lining up with TRBD2. There are 13 residues in the CDR3. J gave up 5 bases and V 10 bases, and 6 bases lay outside the gene matches. From germline, CDR1 is LNHDA and CDR2 SQIVND (reference sequence). The CDR3 DNA follows: TGTGCCACAGCGGGAGGGCCTGGAGATACGCAGTATTTT. Its protein product is CATAGGPGDTQYF.

This chain links TRBV6-5 with TRBJ2-5, with 7 bases aligning to TRBD1. The better agreement between TRBJ2-7 and the DNA end casts doubt on the J call. Germline CDR1 is MNHEY and CDR2 is SVGAGI. The CDR3 extends over 12 amino acids. Here the CDR3 DNA reads TGTGCCAGCATGTCACAGGGGTTCGAGCAGTACTTC. Its translation: CASMSQGFEQYF.

The J gene is TRBJ1-2, the V gene TRBV6-4, with D tentatively TRBD1 (5 bases). This CDR3 region has 15 residues. CDR1 is MRHNA and CDR2 is SNTAGT in the germline V gene. Trimming shortened V by 0 bases and J by 8 bases, and 16 bases separated the two germline ends. This CDR3 is CASSDSSTASGGYTF. The CDR3 bases are TGTGCCAGCAGTGACTCGTCGACAGCCTCCGGGGGCTACACCTTC.

This rearrangement joins TRBV18 to TRBJ2-2, with 8 bases fitting TRBD1. With 4 bases clipped from V and 3 bases from J, the junction kept 7 bases outside the gene matches. This CDR3 has 16 residues. Germline V gene data show CDR1 as KGHSH and CDR2 as LQKENI. The CDR3 region has the DNA TGTGCCAGCTCACGATCCAGGACAGGGCACACCGGGGAGCTGTTTTTT. It translates to CASSRSRTGHTGELFF. Variable domain in full (rest from reference TRBV18 and TRBJ2-2): NAGVMQNPRHLVRRRGQEARLRCSPMKGHSHVYWYRQLPEEGLKFMVYLQKENIIDESGMPKERFSAEFPKEGPSILRIQQVVRGDSAAYFCASSRSRTGHTGELFFGEGSRLTVL.

V and J are TRBV10-3 and TRBJ2-3; 7 nucleotides agree with TRBD2. This CDR3 comprises 15 residues. After removal of 0 bases from V and 6 bases from J, the junction contained 6 bases not matched to a gene. Germline loops: CDR1 ENHRY, CDR2 SYGVKD. The CDR3 bases are TGTGCCATCAGTGAGTCCGGAAGCGGGGTGGATACGCAGTATTTT. This translates into CAISESGSGVDTQYF.

The V gene is TRBV7-2, the J gene TRBJ2-3; D is uncertain. Between the trimmed V and J ends, which lost 0 bases and 0 bases, there was a span of 7 bases. The CDR3 spans 15 residues. The germline V gene has CDR1 SGHTA and CDR2 FQGNSA. The CDR3 region is CASSLAKPSTDTQYF. Here the CDR3 DNA reads TGTGCCAGCAGCTTAGCGAAGCCGAGCACAGATACGCAGTATTTT.

A word on this clone: The identical CDR3 is also encoded by other nucleotide sequences in the sample. The J gene is TRBJ1-1, the V gene TRBV11-2; maybe TRBD1 (5 bases). The CDR3 spans 15 residues. V was pared by 1 base and J by 1 base, with 10 bases between. CDR1 SGHAT and CDR2 FQNNGV come from the germline V gene. The CDR3 DNA is TGTGCCAGCAGCTTAGCGGCAGGGCGGAACACTGAAGCTTTCTTT. Its translation: CASSLAAGRNTEAFF.

A single count supports this clone. J is TRBJ2-2 and V is TRBV5-6; TRBD1 matches 8 bases. With 9 bases clipped from V and 3 bases from J, the junction kept 10 bases outside the gene matches. The length of the CDR3 is 15 residues. Germline CDR1 is SGHDT and CDR2 is YYEEEE. The CDR3 DNA is TGTGCCACCCGCCCCAGGGGGCTCGACACCGGGGAGCTGTTTTTT. Translating it yields CATRPRGLDTGELFF.

The chain recombines TRBV4-3 with TRBJ2-2; 8 bases are a match to TRBD1. After removal of 4 bases from V and 8 bases from J, the junction contained 6 bases not matched to a gene. The CDR3 consists of 14 residues. The V gene's germline CDR1 is LGHNA and CDR2 YSLEER. CDR3 in DNA: TGCGCCAGCAGCCCAGGACAGGGATCAGGGGAGCTGTTTTTT. Translating it yields CASSPGQGSGELFF.

The chain employs TRBV4-3 and TRBJ2-1; TRBD1 agrees at 11 bases. V was clipped by 5 bases and J by 7 bases; unmatched bases: 7. This CDR3 contains 15 residues. Germline-derived CDR1 and CDR2 are LGHNA and YSLEER. The CDR3 DNA sequence: TGCGCCAGCAGCTTAATTCGGGACAGGGGGAATGAGCAGTTCTTC. As protein: CASSLIRDRGNEQFF.